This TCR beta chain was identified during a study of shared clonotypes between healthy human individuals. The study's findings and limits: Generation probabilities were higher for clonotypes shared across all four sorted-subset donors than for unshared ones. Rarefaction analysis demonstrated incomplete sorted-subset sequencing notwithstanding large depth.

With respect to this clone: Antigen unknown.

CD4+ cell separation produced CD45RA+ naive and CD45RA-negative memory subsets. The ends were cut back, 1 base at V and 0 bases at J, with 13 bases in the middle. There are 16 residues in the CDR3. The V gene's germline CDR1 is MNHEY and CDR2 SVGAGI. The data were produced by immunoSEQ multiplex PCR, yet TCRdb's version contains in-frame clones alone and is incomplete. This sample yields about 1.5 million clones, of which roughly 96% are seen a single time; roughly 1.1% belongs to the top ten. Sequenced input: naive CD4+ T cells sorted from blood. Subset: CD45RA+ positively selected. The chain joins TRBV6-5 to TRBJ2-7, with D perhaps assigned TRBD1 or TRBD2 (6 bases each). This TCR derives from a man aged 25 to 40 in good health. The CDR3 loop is CASSYFSGASSYEQYF. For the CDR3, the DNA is TGTGCCAGCAGTTACTTCTCGGGGGCAAGCTCCTACGAGCAGTACTTC.